This is a list of T cell receptor beta chains from one sample in a study of shared clonotypes between healthy human individuals. This table comes from immunoSEQ multiplex PCR, and its TCRdb copy is limited to in-frame clones, with some not included. Altogether fewer than 500,000 clones are present, over 60% being singletons, with the ten largest covering 12%. The sample was PBMCs. Receptors originate from a woman aged 40-49 years in good health. Some clones in this sample may be carry-over from other donors' samples. The CDR3 runs from the conserved cysteine through the conserved F or W. D genes are given only for firm matches. Clone sizes are given selectively: once, few, many, or a class where the clone is expanded.

NA | TRBJ1-5 | 15 | NA | TRBV5-4 | TGTGCCAGCAGCTTGGGTCAGACGCTGAATCAGCCCCAGCATTTT | CASSLGQTLNQPQHF
TRBD2 | TRBJ2-7 | 15 | NA | TRBV7-9 | TGTGCCAGCAGCTTAACTAGCGTGAGCTCCTACGAGCAGTACTTC | CASSLTSVSSYEQYF
NA | TRBJ1-1 | 12 | NA | TRBV2 | TGTGCCAGCAGTGAACCCCAAACTGAAGCTTTCTTT | CASSEPQTEAFF
NA | TRBJ1-5 | 13 | NA | TRBV6-1 | TGTGCCAGCAGGAGACCGGAGAGGGGGACCCAGCATTTT | CASRRPERGTQHF
NA | TRBJ2-5 | 14 | NA | TRBV30 | TGTGCCTGGAGTGTACGAGCGCTTCAAGAGACCCAGTACTTC | CAWSVRALQETQYF
NA | TRBJ1-1 | 12 | few | TRBV7-2 | TGTGCCAGCAGCCCCAGGATCTCTGAAGCTTTCTTT | CASSPRISEAFF
NA | TRBJ1-3 | 16 | NA | TRBV7-2 | TGTGCCAGCAGCTCTCTAGGCATTCGCACTGGAAACACCATATATTTT | CASSSLGIRTGNTIYF
NA | TRBJ2-7 | 15 | NA | TRBV10-3 | TGTGCCATCAGTGAGTCTGTGAGTAGCTCCTACGAGCAGTACTTC | CAISESVSSSYEQYF
TRBD1 | TRBJ2-1 | 11 | NA | TRBV20-1 | TGCAGTGCTAGTAGGGGGCCTCAGCAGTTCTTC | CSASRGPQQFF
NA | TRBJ2-6 | 15 | NA | TRBV18 | TGTGCCAGCTCACCACCAGTTTCCGGGGCCAACGTCCTGACTTTC | CASSPPVSGANVLTF
NA | TRBJ2-5 | 15 | NA | TRBV11-2 | TGTGCCAGCAGCTTAGTTAGGCCGCCCCAAGAGACCCAGTACTTC | CASSLVRPPQETQYF
NA | TRBJ2-1 | 16 | few | TRBV18 | TGTGCCAGCTCACCACCGTTAGCGGACTCCTACAATGAGCAGTTCTTC | CASSPPLADSYNEQFF
NA | TRBJ1-4 | 14 | NA | TRBV2 | TGTGCCAGCAGTGATAAACGAGCTAATGAAAAACTGTTTTTT | CASSDKRANEKLFF
TRBD1 | TRBJ1-1 | 12 | once | TRBV6-5 | TGTGCCAGCAAGGGGGACAGATTTGAAGCTTTCTTT | CASKGDRFEAFF
TRBD2 | TRBJ2-1 | 16 | NA | TRBV9 | TGTGCCAGCAGCGTAGGGGGAAGCGGGAGGGGCGGTGAGCAGTTCTTC | CASSVGGSGRGGEQFF
TRBD2 | TRBJ2-2 | 15 | NA | TRBV10-3 | TGTGCCATCAGTGAAGCGGGAGGGCACACCGGGGAGCTGTTTTTT | CAISEAGGHTGELFF
NA | TRBJ2-6 | 19 | NA | TRBV21-1 | TGTGCCAGCAGCCCCCCGGGACTAGAAGGGAGTTGTGGGGCCAACGTCCTGACTTTC | CASSPPGLEGSCGANVLTF
NA | TRBJ2-5 | 11 | NA | TRBV20-1 | TGCAGTGCTAGAGATCAAGAGACCCAGTACTTC | CSARDQETQYF
NA | TRBJ2-1 | 14 | NA | TRBV7-2 | TGTGCCAGCAGCTTAAGCGGCAGCCGTAATGAGCAGTTCTTC | CASSLSGSRNEQFF
NA | TRBJ1-6 | 14 | NA | TRBV6-5 | TGTGCCAGCAGTTACGCCCGGTATAATTCACCCCTCCACTTT | CASSYARYNSPLHF
NA | TRBJ2-4 | 16 | NA | TRBV6-1 | TGTGCCAGCAGCGAATCAGCCTGGACAGCTAGAAACATTCAGTACTTC | CASSESAWTARNIQYF
NA | TRBJ1-5 | 15 | NA | TRBV28 | TGTGCCAGCAGTTTAACTTCAGGGAACAATCAGCCCCAGCATTTT | CASSLTSGNNQPQHF